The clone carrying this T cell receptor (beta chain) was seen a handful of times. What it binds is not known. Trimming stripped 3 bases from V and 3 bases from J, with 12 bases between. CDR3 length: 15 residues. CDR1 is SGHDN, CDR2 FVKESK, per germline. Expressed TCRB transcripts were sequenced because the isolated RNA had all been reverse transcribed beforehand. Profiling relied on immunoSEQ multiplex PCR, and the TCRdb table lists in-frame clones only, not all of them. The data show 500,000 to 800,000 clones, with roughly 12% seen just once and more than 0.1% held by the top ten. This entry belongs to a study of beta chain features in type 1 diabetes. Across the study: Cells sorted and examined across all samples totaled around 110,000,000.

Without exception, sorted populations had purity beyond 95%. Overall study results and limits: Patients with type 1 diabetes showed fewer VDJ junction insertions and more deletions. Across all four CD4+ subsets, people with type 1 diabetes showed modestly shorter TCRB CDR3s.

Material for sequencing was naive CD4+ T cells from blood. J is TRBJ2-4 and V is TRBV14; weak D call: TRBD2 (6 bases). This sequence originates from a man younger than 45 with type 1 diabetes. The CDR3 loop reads CASSHAGTFKNIQYF. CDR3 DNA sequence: TGTGCCAGCAGCCATGCCGGGACTTTCAAAAACATTCAGTACTTC.